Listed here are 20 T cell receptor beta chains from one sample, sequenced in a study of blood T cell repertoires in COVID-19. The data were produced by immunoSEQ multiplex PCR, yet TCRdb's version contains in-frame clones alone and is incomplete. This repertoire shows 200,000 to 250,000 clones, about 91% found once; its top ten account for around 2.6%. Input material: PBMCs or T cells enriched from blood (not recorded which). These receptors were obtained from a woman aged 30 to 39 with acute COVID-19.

In DNA form, the CDR3 reads TGTGCCAGCTCATCTATACAGGGGGAGGCGACCGGGGAGCTGTTTTTT. Translating gives CASSSIQGEATGELFF. V usage is TRBV18 and J usage is TRBJ2-2; 8 bases fit TRBD1. Looked up from germline, CDR1 is KGHSH and CDR2 is LQKENI. This CDR3 region has 16 residues. V shed 5 bases, J shed 5 bases, and the junction held 10 bases outside the gene matches.

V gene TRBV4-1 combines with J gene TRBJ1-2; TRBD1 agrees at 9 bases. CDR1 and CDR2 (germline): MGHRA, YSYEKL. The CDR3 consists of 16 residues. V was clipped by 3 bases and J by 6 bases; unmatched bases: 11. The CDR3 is CASSQAGTGRENGYTF. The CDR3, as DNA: TGCGCCAGCAGCCAGGCCGGGACAGGGAGAGAGAATGGCTACACCTTC.

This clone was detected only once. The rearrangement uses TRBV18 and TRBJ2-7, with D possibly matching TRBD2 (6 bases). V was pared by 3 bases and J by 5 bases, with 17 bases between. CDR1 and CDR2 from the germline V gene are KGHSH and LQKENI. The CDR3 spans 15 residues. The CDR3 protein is CASSPGPGGANEQYF. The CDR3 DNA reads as TGTGCCAGCTCACCTGGGCCTGGAGGGGCAAACGAGCAGTACTTC.

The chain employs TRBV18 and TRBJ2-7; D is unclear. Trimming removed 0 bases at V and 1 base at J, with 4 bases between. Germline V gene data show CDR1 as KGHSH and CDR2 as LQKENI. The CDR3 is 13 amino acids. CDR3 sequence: CASSPPASYEQYF. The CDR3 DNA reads TGTGCCAGCTCACCACCAGCTTCCTACGAGCAGTACTTC.

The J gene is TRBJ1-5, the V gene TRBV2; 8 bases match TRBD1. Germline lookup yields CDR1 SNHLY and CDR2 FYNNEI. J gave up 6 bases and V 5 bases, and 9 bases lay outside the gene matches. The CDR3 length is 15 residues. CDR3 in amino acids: CASSKDRERFQPQHF. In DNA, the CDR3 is TGTGCCAGCAGTAAGGACAGGGAGAGGTTTCAGCCCCAGCATTTT.

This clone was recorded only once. CDR3: CAWSPGTIMGNTEAFF. The DNA of the CDR3 is TGTGCCTGGAGTCCCGGGACTATAATGGGGAACACTGAAGCTTTCTTT. The rearrangement links TRBV30 to TRBJ1-1, with D perhaps matching TRBD1 (5 bases). The CDR3 has 16 amino acids. Between the trimmed V and J ends, which lost 2 bases and 1 base, there was a span of 17 bases. CDR1 and CDR2 from the germline V gene are GTSNPN and SVGIG (reference sequence).

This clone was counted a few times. DNA for the CDR3: TGTGCCAGCAGCTTAATGGGACAGAACTATGGCTACACCTTC. Its translation: CASSLMGQNYGYTF. The chain uses TRBV7-2 and TRBJ1-2, with TRBD1 identical over 7 bases. This CDR3 is built from 14 residues. Per the germline V gene, CDR1 is SGHTA and CDR2 is FQGNSA. The J segment lost 2 bases and the V segment lost 2 bases, leaving 2 bases of the junction unmatched.

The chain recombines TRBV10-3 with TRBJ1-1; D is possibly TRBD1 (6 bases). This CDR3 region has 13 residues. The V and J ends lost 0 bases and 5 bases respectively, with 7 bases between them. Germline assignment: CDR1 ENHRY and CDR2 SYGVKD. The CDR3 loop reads CAISESDRTEAFF. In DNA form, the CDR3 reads TGTGCCATCAGTGAGTCTGACAGGACTGAAGCTTTCTTT.

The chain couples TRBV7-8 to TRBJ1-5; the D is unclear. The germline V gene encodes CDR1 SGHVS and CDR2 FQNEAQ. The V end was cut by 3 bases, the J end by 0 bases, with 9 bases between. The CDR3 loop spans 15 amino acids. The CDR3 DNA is TGTGCCAGCAGCTTGTCAGAATATAGCAATCAGCCCCAGCATTTT. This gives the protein CASSLSEYSNQPQHF.

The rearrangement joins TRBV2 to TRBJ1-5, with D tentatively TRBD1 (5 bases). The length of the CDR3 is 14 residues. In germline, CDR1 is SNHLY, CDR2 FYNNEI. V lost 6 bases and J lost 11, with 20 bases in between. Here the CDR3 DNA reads TGTGCCAGCAGCAGGGTGGGTACTTATCCGGCCCAGCATTTT. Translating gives CASSRVGTYPAQHF.

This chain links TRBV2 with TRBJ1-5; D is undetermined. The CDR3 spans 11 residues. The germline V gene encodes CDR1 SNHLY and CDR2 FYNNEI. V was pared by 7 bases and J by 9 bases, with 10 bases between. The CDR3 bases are TGTGCCAGCACAGATTATGGGCCCCAGCATTTT. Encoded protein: CASTDYGPQHF.

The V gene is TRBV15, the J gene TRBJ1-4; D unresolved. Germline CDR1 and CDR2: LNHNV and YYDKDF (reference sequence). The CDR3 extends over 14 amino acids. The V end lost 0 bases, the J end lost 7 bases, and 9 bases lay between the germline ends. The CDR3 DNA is TGTGCCACCAGCAGAGATCTCGGTACTGAAAAACTGTTTTTT. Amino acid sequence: CATSRDLGTEKLFF.

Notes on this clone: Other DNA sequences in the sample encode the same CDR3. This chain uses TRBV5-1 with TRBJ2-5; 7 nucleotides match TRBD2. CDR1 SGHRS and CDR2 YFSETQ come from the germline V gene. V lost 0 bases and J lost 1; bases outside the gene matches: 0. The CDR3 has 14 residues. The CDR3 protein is CASSLAGGQETQYF. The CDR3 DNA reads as TGCGCCAGCAGCTTGGCGGGGGGCCAAGAGACCCAGTACTTC. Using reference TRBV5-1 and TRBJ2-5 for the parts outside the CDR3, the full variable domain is KAGVTQTPRYLIKTRGQQVTLSCSPISGHRSVSWYQQTPGQGLQFLFEYFSETQRNKGNFPGRFSGRQFSNSRSEMNVSTLELGDSALYLCASSLAGGQETQYFGPGTRLLVL.

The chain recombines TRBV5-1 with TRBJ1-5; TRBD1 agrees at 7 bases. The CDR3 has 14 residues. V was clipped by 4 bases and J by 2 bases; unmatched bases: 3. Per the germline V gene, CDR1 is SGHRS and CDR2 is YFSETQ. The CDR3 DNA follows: TGCGCCAGCAGCCCCACAGGGGGCAATCAGCCCCAGCATTTT. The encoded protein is CASSPTGGNQPQHF.

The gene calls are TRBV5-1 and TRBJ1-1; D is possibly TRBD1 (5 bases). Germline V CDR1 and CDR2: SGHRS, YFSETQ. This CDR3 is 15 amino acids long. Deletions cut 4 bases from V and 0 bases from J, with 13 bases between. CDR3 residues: CASSPLGPMNTEAFF. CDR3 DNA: TGCGCCAGCAGCCCCTTGGGGCCGATGAACACTGAAGCTTTCTTT.

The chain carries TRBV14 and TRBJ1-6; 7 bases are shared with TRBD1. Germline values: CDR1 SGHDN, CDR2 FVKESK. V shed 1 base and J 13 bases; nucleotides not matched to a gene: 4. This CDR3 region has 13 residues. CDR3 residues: CASSQAVQGPLHF. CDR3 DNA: TGTGCCAGCAGCCAAGCAGTACAGGGGCCCCTCCACTTT.

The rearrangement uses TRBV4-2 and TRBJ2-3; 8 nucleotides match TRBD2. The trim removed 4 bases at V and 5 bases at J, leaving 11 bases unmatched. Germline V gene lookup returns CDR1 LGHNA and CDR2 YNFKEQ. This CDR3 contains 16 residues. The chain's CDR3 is CASSPSPGGPRDTQYF. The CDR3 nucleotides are TGTGCCAGCAGCCCGTCGCCGGGGGGGCCCAGAGATACGCAGTATTTT.

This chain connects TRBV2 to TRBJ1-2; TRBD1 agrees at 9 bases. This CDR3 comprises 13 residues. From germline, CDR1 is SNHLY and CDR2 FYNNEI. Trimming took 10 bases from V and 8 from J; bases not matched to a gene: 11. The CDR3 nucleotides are TGTGCCATCATACAGGGGGCCCCCGGCGGCTACACCTTC. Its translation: CAIIQGAPGGYTF.

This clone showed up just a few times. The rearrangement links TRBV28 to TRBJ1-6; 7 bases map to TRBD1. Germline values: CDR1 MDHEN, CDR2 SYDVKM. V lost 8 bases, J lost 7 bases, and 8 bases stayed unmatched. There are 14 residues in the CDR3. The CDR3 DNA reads TGTGCCAGCGGAGGGGACAGCTTAAATTCACCCCTCCACTTT. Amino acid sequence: CASGGDSLNSPLHF.

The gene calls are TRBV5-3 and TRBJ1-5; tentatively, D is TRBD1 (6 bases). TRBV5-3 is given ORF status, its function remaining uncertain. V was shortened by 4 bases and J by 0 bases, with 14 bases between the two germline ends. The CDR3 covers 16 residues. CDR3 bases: TGTGCCAGAAGCGATTCCTGGGGACATAGCAATCAGCCCCAGCATTTT. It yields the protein CARSDSWGHSNQPQHF.